These 4 T cell receptor beta chains share one sample of origin, sequenced in a study of T cells in Graves' hyperthyroidism and ophthalmopathy. TCR beta CDR3 regions were amplified from RNA. The TCR CDR3 first-round RT-PCR relied on the HTBI primer set. TCRdb recomputed calls from the multiplex PCR reads with MiXCR, one row per CDR3 protein. The sample lists about 520,000 distinct CDR3 sequences; around 21% were seen once. The sample was blood. The receptor set was obtained from a man aged 18 to 35 with Graves' hyperthyroidism.

This clonotype was seen at least ten times. The chain has TRBV6-2 or TRBV6-3 and TRBJ1-2, with D possibly TRBD1 on 6 matching bases. The CDR3 contains 12 residues. Germline lookup yields CDR1 MNHEY and CDR2 SVGEGT. V was pared by 5 bases and J by 9 bases, with 13 bases between. CDR3 sequence: CASSTSRGRYTF. The CDR3, as DNA: TGTGCCAGCAGTACCTCCCGGGGGCGCTACACCTTC.

CDR3 amino acids: CASSSPGQRKTEAFF. In nucleotides, the CDR3 is TGTGCCAGCTCATCGCCGGGACAAAGGAAGACTGAAGCTTTCTTT. The J gene is TRBJ1-1, the V gene TRBV18; TRBD1 is a possible D gene (6 bases). The V gene's germline CDR1 is KGHSH and CDR2 LQKENI. The CDR3 is made up of 15 amino acids. V shed 5 bases and J shed 5 bases, with 18 bases lying between them.

This clonotype appeared many times. The chain uses TRBV6-5 and TRBJ1-1; possibly TRBD1 for D (6 bases). Germline V gene lookup returns CDR1 MNHEY and CDR2 SVGAGI. Between the trimmed V and J ends, which lost 2 bases and 1 base, there was a span of 8 bases. This CDR3 has 14 residues. CDR3 sequence reads: CASSYETGNTEAFF. The CDR3 nucleotides are TGTGCCAGCAGTTACGAGACAGGGAACACTGAAGCTTTCTTT.

The chain has TRBV5-6 and TRBJ2-5; D not resolved. Trimming stripped 2 bases from V and 6 bases from J, with 11 bases between. The length of the CDR3 is 13 residues. From germline, CDR1 is SGHDT and CDR2 YYEEEE. This chain's CDR3 is CASSLWIRKTQYF. For the CDR3, the DNA is TGTGCCAGCAGCTTATGGATAAGAAAGACCCAGTACTTC.